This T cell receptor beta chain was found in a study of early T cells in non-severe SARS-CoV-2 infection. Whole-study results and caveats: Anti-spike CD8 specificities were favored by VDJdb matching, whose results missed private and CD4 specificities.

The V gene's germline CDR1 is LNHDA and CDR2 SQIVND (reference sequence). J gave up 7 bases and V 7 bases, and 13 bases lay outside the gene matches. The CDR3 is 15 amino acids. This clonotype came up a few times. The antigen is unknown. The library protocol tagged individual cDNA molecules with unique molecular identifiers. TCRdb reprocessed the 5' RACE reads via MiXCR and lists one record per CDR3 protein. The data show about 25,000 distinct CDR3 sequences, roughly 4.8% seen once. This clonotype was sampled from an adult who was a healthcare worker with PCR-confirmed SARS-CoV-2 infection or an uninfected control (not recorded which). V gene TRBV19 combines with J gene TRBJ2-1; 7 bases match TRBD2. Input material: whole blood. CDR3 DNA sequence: TGTGCCAGTACCCGGGGCGGGAGCCGTTCTAATGAGCAGTTCTTC. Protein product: CASTRGGSRSNEQFF.